This is a list of T cell receptor beta chains from one sample in a study of T cell responses to AZD1222 COVID-19 vaccine. The table came from immunoSEQ multiplex PCR; TCRdb's copy has only in-frame clones and leaves some out. The sample has approximately 120,000 clones, 80% to 90% seen once; the top ten hold 4% to 5%. The sample in question was peripheral blood, obtained on day 0 of AZD1222 vaccination. Source of these receptors: an adult in good health. Each CDR3 is given with its conserved first and last residue. A D gene is named only where the DNA matches it firmly. Size values are once, few and many counts, or a class for expanded clones, and some rows have none.

clone size	D gene	V gene	J gene	CDR3 DNA	CDR3 protein
-	-	TRBV2	TRBJ2-1	TGTGCCAGCAGTGAAGCGCTTAGCGGTGAGCAGTTCTTC	CASSEALSGEQFF
-	TRBD1	TRBV7-8	TRBJ2-2	TGTGCCAGCAGCTTAGTTGGCAGGGGGCGGACGAACACCGGGGAGCTGTTTTTT	CASSLVGRGRTNTGELFF
-	-	TRBV28	TRBJ1-2	TGTGCCAGCAGTTTACTCGGACAGAACCTTAACTATGGCTACACCTTC	CASSLLGQNLNYGYTF
-	TRBD1	TRBV3-1/TRBV3-2	TRBJ2-5	TGTGCCAGCAGCCCAGACTCCGGGACAGGGGAGACCCAGTACTTC	CASSPDSGTGETQYF
-	-	TRBV29-1	TRBJ1-1	TGCAGCGTCGTCCTGGGCGGCGTGTTGTTT	CSVVLGGVLF
-	-	TRBV3-1/TRBV3-2	TRBJ1-2	TGTGCCAGCAGCCAAGATAAGAATAATAGGGGCCCCTCTAACTATGGCTACACCTTC	CASSQDKNNRGPSNYGYTF
-	-	TRBV30	TRBJ2-2	TGTGCCGGGGGCTGGTCGAACACCGGGGAGCTGTTTTTT	CAGGWSNTGELFF
-	-	TRBV7-8	TRBJ1-2	TGTGCCAGCAGCCAAGCCCCAGGTTTGGATTATGGCTACACCTTC	CASSQAPGLDYGYTF
-	TRBD1	TRBV6-1	TRBJ1-5	TGTGCCAGCAGTGAAGGGGGACAGGGGACTCAGCCCCAGCATTTT	CASSEGGQGTQPQHF
-	-	TRBV19	TRBJ2-1	TGTGCCAGTGGGGGAGACTACAATGAGCAGTTCTTC	CASGGDYNEQFF
-	-	TRBV19	TRBJ1-3	TGTGCCAGTACGGCGACTGGAAACACCATATATTTT	CASTATGNTIYF
-	-	TRBV19	TRBJ2-7	TGTGCCAGTGAAGGGACGGGGAAGTACGAGCAGTACTTC	CASEGTGKYEQYF
-	TRBD1	TRBV5-1	TRBJ2-3	TGCGCCAGCAGCTTGGGGACAGGGGGCTCGGCAGATACGCAGTATTTT	CASSLGTGGSADTQYF
-	-	TRBV4-3	TRBJ1-5	TGCGCCAGCAGCCAAGGACTTAATCAGCCCCAGCATTTT	CASSQGLNQPQHF
-	-	TRBV7-3	TRBJ2-1	TGTGCCAGCAGCCACGATTGGAGCAATGAGCAGTTCTTC	CASSHDWSNEQFF
-	-	TRBV27	TRBJ2-4	TGTGCCAGCAGTAGCGTAGAGGGATCCCTGGCCAAAAACATTCAGTACTTC	CASSSVEGSLAKNIQYF
-	-	TRBV4-3	TRBJ2-7	TGCGCCAGCAGTCAAAGTCCCAGGGCAGGGGTGAGCGAGCAGTACTTC	CASSQSPRAGVSEQYF
-	-	TRBV27	TRBJ2-1	TGTGCCAGCAGCAGCCCCGGAGGTGAGCAGTTCTTC	CASSSPGGEQFF
-	-	TRBV4-2	TRBJ1-3	TGTGCCAGCAGCCAAGATAGGGCAGGCCGCTCTGGAAACACCATATATTTT	CASSQDRAGRSGNTIYF
-	-	TRBV30	TRBJ1-5	TGTGCCTGGAGGGCCGGGACAAATCAGCCCCAGCATTTT	CAWRAGTNQPQHF
-	TRBD1	TRBV18	TRBJ1-5	TGTGCCAGCTCACCCTGGGACAGGGATCAGCCCCAGCATTTT	CASSPWDRDQPQHF
-	-	TRBV6-1	TRBJ2-7	TGTGCCAGCAGTGAAAAGCATCCTCTCGTTTCCAGCTCCTACGAGCAGTACTTC	CASSEKHPLVSSSYEQYF
-	-	TRBV4-1	TRBJ1-5	TGCGCCAGCAGCCTAAAAATGGCGTCGAATCAGCCCCAGCATTTT	CASSLKMASNQPQHF
-	-	TRBV25-1	TRBJ1-3	TGTGCCAGCAGTGAGGTGGGGGCGAGGGGAAACACCATATATTTT	CASSEVGARGNTIYF
-	-	TRBV6-2/TRBV6-3	TRBJ2-2	TGTGCCAGCAGTTATAAACCGAACACCGGGGAGCTGTTTTTT	CASSYKPNTGELFF
-	-	TRBV19	TRBJ2-4	TGTGCCAGTACGGCCAAAAACATTCAGTACTTC	CASTAKNIQYF
-	-	TRBV19	TRBJ2-5	TGTGCCAGTAGCTTGGGGCGGGTAATGAGGGATAACCAAGAGACCCAGTACTTC	CASSLGRVMRDNQETQYF
-	-	TRBV6-2/TRBV6-3	TRBJ2-4	TGTGCCAGCAGTTACTCCCCCCGGGGGGCCAAAAACATTCAGTACTTC	CASSYSPRGAKNIQYF
-	-	TRBV19	TRBJ1-1	TGTGCCAGTAGTATAGGACCAGCCACTGAAGCTTTCTTT	CASSIGPATEAFF
-	-	TRBV2	TRBJ1-5	TGTGCCAGCAGTGAGGAGACGGGCAATCAGCCCCAGCATTTT	CASSEETGNQPQHF
-	-	TRBV28	TRBJ2-5	TGTGCCAGCAGCACCACCCGGGATGCAGAGACCCAGTACTTC	CASSTTRDAETQYF
few	TRBD1	TRBV6-5	TRBJ1-5	TGTGCCAGCAGTTATAGGACAGGGGGCAATCAGCCCCAGCATTTT	CASSYRTGGNQPQHF
-	TRBD1	TRBV18	TRBJ1-3	TGTGCCAGCTCATCCGGGACAGGCAACACCATATATTTT	CASSSGTGNTIYF
-	-	TRBV27	TRBJ1-1	TGTGCCAGCAGTTTTAGGGGCGCGGGCACTGAAGCTTTCTTT	CASSFRGAGTEAFF
-	-	TRBV27	TRBJ1-2	TGTGCCAGCAGCGTCCTGGGGGGGGACTATGGCTACACCTTC	CASSVLGGDYGYTF
-	-	TRBV7-2	TRBJ1-5	TGTGCCAGCAGCCCCGGGACCCCAGGGATTCAGCCCCAGCATTTT	CASSPGTPGIQPQHF
-	-	TRBV6-1	TRBJ1-5	TGTGCCAGCAGTGAAGCATATGGGGCGCCCCAGCATTTT	CASSEAYGAPQHF
-	-	TRBV4-3	TRBJ2-1	TGCGCCAGCAGCCATTCACGGGGGCTGGAGACTTCCTACAATGAGCAGTTCTTC	CASSHSRGLETSYNEQFF
once	-	TRBV6-5	TRBJ1-2	TGTGCCAGCAGGGGTGGTCCCTATGGCTACACCTTC	CASRGGPYGYTF
-	-	TRBV3-1/TRBV3-2	TRBJ2-1	TGTGCCAGCAGCCATCGGGCCACCGGGGACAATGAGCAGTTCTTC	CASSHRATGDNEQFF
few	-	TRBV7-6	TRBJ2-1	TGTGCCAGCAGTAGGACGGGCGGGGAGCAGTTCTTC	CASSRTGGEQFF
-	-	TRBV6-5	TRBJ1-5	TGTGCCAGCAGTTCCCGGCAGAGTGTGCCCCAGCATTTT	CASSSRQSVPQHF
once	-	TRBV11-2	TRBJ2-3	TGTGCCAGCAGCTTTACGTTGAGCACAGATACGCAGTATTTT	CASSFTLSTDTQYF
-	TRBD2	TRBV28	TRBJ2-7	TGTGCCAGCAGCCGTCGGGGGGGAGGCTACGAGCAGTACTTC	CASSRRGGGYEQYF
-	-	TRBV19	TRBJ1-5	TGTGCCAGTACCTCCCGGGACGTGGGATTTAATCAGCCCCAGCATTTT	CASTSRDVGFNQPQHF
-	-	TRBV6-5	TRBJ1-1	TGTGCCAGCAGAGAGGGGAACACTGAAGCTTTCTTT	CASREGNTEAFF
once	-	TRBV7-2	TRBJ2-3	TGTGCCAGCCAGGGAAGGGTGGTAACAGATACGCAGTATTTT	CASQGRVVTDTQYF
-	-	TRBV7-9	TRBJ2-5	TGTGCCAGCAGTAAGGGGGATTTCCCCCAAGAGACCCAGTACTTC	CASSKGDFPQETQYF
-	TRBD1	TRBV2	TRBJ2-2	TGTGCCAGCAGTAGGGACAGGGGGCAGGGCGGGGAGCTGTTTTTT	CASSRDRGQGGELFF
-	-	TRBV19	TRBJ2-4	TGTGCCAGTAGCCTCACTCAAAGGGACATTCAGTACTTC	CASSLTQRDIQYF
-	TRBD2	TRBV5-1	TRBJ2-2	TGCGCCAGCAGCCCGACGCCCCCGGGACTAGCGTTTTATCCCGGGGAGCTGTTTTTT	CASSPTPPGLAFYPGELFF
-	-	TRBV7-9	TRBJ1-2	TGTGCCAGCAGCCCAACAGCAAGTTATGGCTACACCTTC	CASSPTASYGYTF
-	-	TRBV5-4	TRBJ1-2	TGTGCCAGCAGCTTGGTGGGGTCGGTACAGGCGCGGGGCTACACCTTC	CASSLVGSVQARGYTF